One sample yielded the 25 T cell receptor beta chains listed below, sequenced in a study of blood T cell repertoires in COVID-19. The method was immunoSEQ multiplex PCR; TCRdb's version includes in-frame clones alone and lacks a portion of them. The table records over 200,000 clones, about 89% of them present only once. The sequenced material came from PBMCs or T cells enriched from blood (not recorded which). The receptors were gathered from a human donor in a cohort exposed to, infected with or recovered from COVID-19 (not recorded which). The donor label of this sample is uncertain.

The chain recombines TRBV3-1 (or the pseudogene TRBV3-2) with TRBJ1-1; 7 nucleotides line up with TRBD1. V gave up 4 bases and J gave up 2 bases; unmatched junction bases: 4. CDR1 and CDR2 (germline): LGHDT, YNNKEL (reference sequence). This CDR3 contains 14 residues. CDR3 residues: CASSLGQTNTEAFF. DNA of the CDR3: TGTGCCAGCAGCCTGGGACAGACAAACACTGAAGCTTTCTTT.

This clone is a singleton in its sample. The chain recombines TRBV2 with TRBJ2-3, with 7 bases fitting TRBD2. From germline, CDR1 is SNHLY and CDR2 FYNNEI. The CDR3 is 16 amino acids. The trim removed 4 bases at V and 4 bases at J, leaving 11 bases unmatched. Here the CDR3 reads CASSGRTSLSADTQYF. Here the CDR3 DNA reads TGTGCCAGCAGTGGGCGGACTAGTCTAAGCGCAGATACGCAGTATTTT.

This chain uses TRBV5-1 with TRBJ2-3; D ambiguous. Germline CDR1 is SGHRS and CDR2 is YFSETQ. With 4 bases removed from V and 2 bases from J, the gap between germline ends came to 17 bases. The CDR3 is made up of 16 amino acids. DNA for the CDR3: TGCGCCAGCAGCGCCCCGGCCAGAGGAGCCACAGATACGCAGTATTTT. It yields the protein CASSAPARGATDTQYF.

The V gene is TRBV6-1, the J gene TRBJ1-5, with TRBD1 matching over 8 bases. Per the germline V gene, CDR1 is MNHNS and CDR2 is SASEGT. The CDR3 has 16 amino acids. The trim removed 3 bases at V and 6 bases at J, leaving 10 bases unmatched. The CDR3 sequence: CASSDYGGQGGQPQHF. CDR3 in DNA: TGTGCCAGCAGTGATTATGGCGGACAGGGAGGTCAGCCCCAGCATTTT.

The chain recombines TRBV7-2 with TRBJ1-1; D is possibly TRBD1 (6 bases). CDR1 is SGHTA and CDR2 is FQGNSA in the germline V gene. V dropped 5 bases and J dropped 3 bases, with 10 bases sitting between them. The CDR3 is made up of 13 amino acids. DNA of the CDR3: TGTGCCAGCAGCCAGGGGTGGGACACTGAAGCTTTCTTT. Translated, it gives CASSQGWDTEAFF.

The chain couples TRBV5-1 to TRBJ2-5; 9 bases line up with TRBD2. Per germline, CDR1 SGHRS and CDR2 YFSETQ. The CDR3 runs to 15 residues. Losses at the gene ends were 1 base for V and 9 bases for J; bases not matched to a gene: 10. Written as DNA, the CDR3 is TGCGCCAGCAGCTTGCGGCTAGCGGGGACGGAGGCCCAGTACTTC. The encoded protein is CASSLRLAGTEAQYF.

This clone was seen only once. The gene calls are TRBV28 and TRBJ1-2; D is unclear. Germline CDR1 MDHEN, CDR2 SYDVKM. CDR3 length: 13 residues. V was clipped by 4 bases and J by 4 bases, with 10 bases between them. DNA for the CDR3: TGTGCCAGCAGTTCACACCAAACCTATGGCTACACCTTC. It specifies CASSSHQTYGYTF.

V is TRBV6-5 and J is TRBJ2-1; 7 nucleotides align to TRBD2. Unmatched junction bases numbered 10, after V lost 6 bases and J lost 5 bases. Per the germline V gene, CDR1 is MNHEY and CDR2 is SVGAGI. This CDR3 has 15 residues. The CDR3 DNA reads as TGTGCCAGCAGCAAACGGGGGGTCAGCCACAATGAGCAGTTCTTC. This encodes CASSKRGVSHNEQFF.

The rearrangement links TRBV2 to TRBJ1-6; TRBD1 aligns across 9 bases. The germline V gene encodes CDR1 SNHLY and CDR2 FYNNEI. V lost 5 bases and J lost 7; bases outside the gene matches: 3. This CDR3 region has 14 residues. CDR3 sequence (DNA): TGTGCCAGCAGTCCGGGACAGGGAAATTCACCCCTCCACTTT. Its protein is CASSPGQGNSPLHF.

The chain uses TRBV5-4 and TRBJ2-7, with D possibly TRBD2 on 5 matching bases. This CDR3 contains 14 residues. Germline CDR1 is SGHNT and CDR2 is YYREEE (reference sequence). V gave up 0 bases and J gave up 2 bases, with 9 bases separating them. The CDR3 coding sequence is TGTGCCAGCAGCTTGGGAGGGATCGCCTACGAGCAGTACTTC. It translates to CASSLGGIAYEQYF.

This chain joins TRBV27 and TRBJ1-1, with 7 bases matching TRBD1. The CDR3 runs 18 residues. Per the germline V gene, CDR1 is MNHEY and CDR2 is SMNVEV (reference sequence). Germline trimming cut 3 bases from V and 10 bases from J; bases unmatched to any gene: 23. In DNA, the CDR3 is TGTGCCAGCAGTTTTCGGAATTTTTTCCGGGACAGAAGATTCACAGCTTTCTTT. This sequence encodes CASSFRNFFRDRRFTAFF.

Remarks on this clone: The sample carries other DNA sequences with the same CDR3. This sequence joins TRBV5-1 and TRBJ1-1; D unclear. CDR3 size: 13 residues. Trimming cost V 0 bases and J 1 base, with 4 bases left between them. Germline CDR1 and CDR2: SGHRS and YFSETQ. The CDR3 bases are TGCGCCAGCAGCTTGGCAGGGAACACTGAAGCTTTCTTT. This codes for CASSLAGNTEAFF.

In this sample, this clone turned up a few times. The V gene is TRBV6-5, the J gene TRBJ1-2; maybe TRBD1 (6 bases). The length of the CDR3 is 15 residues. V gave up 5 bases and J gave up 1 base, with 14 bases separating them. The V gene's germline CDR1 is MNHEY and CDR2 SVGAGI. CDR3 residues: CASSLTDRYNYGYTF. CDR3 coding DNA: TGTGCCAGCAGTCTAACAGACAGGTATAACTATGGCTACACCTTC.

The V and J genes are TRBV19 and TRBJ1-3; TRBD1 aligns across 7 bases. Germline V CDR1 and CDR2: LNHDA, SQIVND (reference sequence). The CDR3 runs 15 residues. The junction had 10 bases not matched to a gene; V was cut back by 7 bases and J by 4 bases. The CDR3 DNA reads TGTGCCAGTAAAGGGGGCCCGAGCGCAGGAAACACCATATATTTT. It specifies CASKGGPSAGNTIYF.

The chain links TRBV25-1 to TRBJ2-7; D is unclear. CDR3 length equals 14 residues. Trimming stripped 6 bases from V and 2 bases from J, with 14 bases between. CDR1 MGHDK and CDR2 SYGVNS come from the germline V gene. This CDR3 reads CASSGGRSAYEQYF. CDR3 DNA: TGTGCCAGCAGCGGTGGCAGGTCAGCCTACGAGCAGTACTTC.

The chain couples TRBV9 to TRBJ1-3; possible D gene TRBD1, 6 bases. Germline V gene data show CDR1 as SGDLS and CDR2 as YYNGEE. The V gene lost 3 bases and the J gene lost 0 bases, with 10 bases spanning the gap. The CDR3 totals 15 residues. The CDR3 sequence is CASSAGQYSGNTIYF. The CDR3 DNA follows: TGTGCCAGCAGCGCCGGACAGTACTCTGGAAACACCATATATTTT.

The chain combines TRBV27 with TRBJ1-4; no clear D gene. V lost 4 bases, J lost 7 bases, and 13 bases lay in between. This CDR3 contains 14 residues. Per germline, CDR1 MNHEY and CDR2 SMNVEV (reference sequence). CDR3 in amino acids: CASSSVRAGEKLFF. The DNA for the CDR3 is TGTGCCAGCAGTTCGGTTAGGGCGGGTGAAAAACTGTTTTTT.

The V call is TRBV29-1, the J call TRBJ2-3; 9 bases line up with TRBD1. V was pared by 6 bases and J by 3 bases, with 10 bases of the junction left unmatched. Germline lookup yields CDR1 SQVTM and CDR2 ANQGSEA. The CDR3 has 15 residues. CDR3 sequence (DNA): TGCAGCGTCCCCCCGACAGGGGGTACGACAGATACGCAGTATTTT. Amino acids: CSVPPTGGTTDTQYF.

The chain links TRBV12-3 or TRBV12-4 to TRBJ2-2; unclear D gene. The V gene lost 6 bases and the J gene lost 9 bases, with 5 bases spanning the gap. The CDR3 spans 10 residues. As DNA, the CDR3 is TGTGCCAGCAGATCAAGGGAGCTGTTTTTT. This sequence encodes CASRSRELFF.

The rearrangement uses TRBV5-6 and TRBJ2-7; 13 bases agree with TRBD2. J was trimmed by 10 bases and V by 4 bases; bases with no gene match: 5. The CDR3 loop spans 13 amino acids. Germline lookup yields CDR1 SGHDT and CDR2 YYEEEE. CDR3 in DNA: TGTGCCAGCAGCCCAGGGACTAGCGGGGTACAGTACTTC. It is translated as CASSPGTSGVQYF.

V and J are TRBV2 and TRBJ1-2; 8 bases match TRBD1. V dropped 3 bases and J dropped 3; count of bases not matched to a gene: 18. In germline, CDR1 is SNHLY, CDR2 FYNNEI. This CDR3 is built from 19 residues. This chain's CDR3 is CASSDRGAGGAPRDYGYTF. The CDR3 coding sequence is TGTGCCAGCAGTGATAGGGGGGCAGGGGGCGCCCCGCGGGACTATGGCTACACCTTC. Looking up the rest from reference TRBV2 and TRBJ1-2 gives the full variable domain: EPEVTQTPSHQVTQMGQEVILRCVPISNHLYFYWYRQILGQKVEFLVSFYNNEISEKSEIFDDQFSVERPDGSNFTLKIRSTKLEDSAMYFCASSDRGAGGAPRDYGYTFGSGTRLTVV.

This clone has a single count. Other nucleotide sequences from this sample produce the same CDR3. The chain joins TRBV25-1 to TRBJ1-5; 7 bases line up with TRBD1. The germline V gene encodes CDR1 MGHDK and CDR2 SYGVNS. V gave up 4 bases and J gave up 7 bases; unmatched junction bases: 4. The CDR3 is 13 residues long. CDR3 nucleotides: TGTGCCAGCAGTGGGACAGGACCACAGCCCCAGCATTTT. Translated, it gives CASSGTGPQPQHF.

This clone was seen once. This sequence joins TRBV3-1 (or the pseudogene TRBV3-2) and TRBJ2-5, with a weak D call TRBD2 (5 bases). Trimming took off 2 bases at V and 0 bases at J, with 10 bases between the two ends. CDR1 is LGHDT, CDR2 YNNKEL, per germline (reference sequence). The CDR3 totals 15 residues. The CDR3 DNA reads TGTGCCAGCAGCCAATCCTCGGGGTACCAAGAGACCCAGTACTTC. Encoded protein: CASSQSSGYQETQYF.

The chain has TRBV27 and TRBJ2-5; possible D gene TRBD2, 7 bases. Germline values: CDR1 MNHEY, CDR2 SMNVEV (reference sequence). The CDR3 sequence is 15 residues long. Trimming removed 0 bases at V and 1 base at J, with 9 bases between. CDR3 bases: TGTGCCAGCAGTTTATCCGGGGGGCTCCAAGAGACCCAGTACTTC. Protein: CASSLSGGLQETQYF.

The chain links TRBV3-1 (or the pseudogene TRBV3-2) to TRBJ2-1; 8 bases fit TRBD2. CDR1 is LGHDT and CDR2 is YNNKEL in the germline V gene (reference sequence). CDR3 length: 17 residues. V was clipped by 3 bases and J by 7 bases; unmatched bases: 14. The DNA of the CDR3 is TGTGCCAGCAGCCAGTTCCCTAGCGGGCGAGAGACTAATGAGCAGTTCTTC. Translating it yields CASSQFPSGRETNEQFF.